The T cell receptor (beta chain) described here comes from a study of OX40 agonist ivuxolimab in advanced cancers. Whole-study context: Cancers in dose escalation were hepatocellular, melanoma, renal cell and head and neck. Study-level points and caveats: CD4+ T cells averaged fewer expanded clones than CD8+ T cells. Clonal expansion from baseline to week 6 occurred in both CD4+ and CD8+ T cells.

Patients were ineligible given autoimmune disease history or systemic immunosuppression. Assay used: immunoSEQ multiplex PCR; TCRdb lists only in-frame clones, some missing. The table includes 99,000 or so clones, more than 95% detected once. The CDR3 runs 13 residues. Germline values: CDR1 LNHDA, CDR2 SQIVND (reference sequence). The V end lost 6 bases, the J end lost 0 bases, and 6 bases lay between the germline ends. About this clone: The antigen remains unidentified.

The TCR comes from an adult with an advanced solid tumor such as melanoma, head and neck, liver or kidney cancer. This specimen consisted of CD4+ or CD8+ T cells sorted from blood, obtained in a trial of the OX40 agonist ivuxolimab. The J gene is TRBJ1-5, the V gene TRBV19; D unclear. The CDR3 coding sequence is TGTGCCAGTAGCGAGTTTAGCAATCAGCCCCAGCATTTT. This encodes CASSEFSNQPQHF.